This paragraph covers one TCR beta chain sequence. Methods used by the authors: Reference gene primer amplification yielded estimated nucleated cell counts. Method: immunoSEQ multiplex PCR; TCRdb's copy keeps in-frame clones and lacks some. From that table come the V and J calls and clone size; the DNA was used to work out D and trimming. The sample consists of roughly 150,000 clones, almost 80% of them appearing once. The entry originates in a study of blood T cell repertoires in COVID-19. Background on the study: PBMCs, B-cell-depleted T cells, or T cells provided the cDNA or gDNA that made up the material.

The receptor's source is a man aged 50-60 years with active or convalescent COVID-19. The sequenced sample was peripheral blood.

The DNA of the CDR3 is TGCGCCAGCAGCTTGACCCTAGCGGGATCGGGCACCGGGGAGCTGTTTTTT. Translating gives CASSLTLAGSGTGELFF. The genes are TRBV5-1 and TRBJ2-2; 9 bases match TRBD2. The CDR3 consists of 17 residues. J gave up 4 bases and V 1 base, and 8 bases lay outside the gene matches. Germline V gene sequence: CDR1 SGHRS, CDR2 YFSETQ.